The T cell receptor beta chain described here comes from a study of blood T cells in healthy people across ages. Trimming at V came to 5 bases and at J to 8 bases, leaving 2 bases not matched to a gene. Germline assignment: CDR1 LNHNV and CDR2 YYDKDF (reference sequence). This CDR3 contains 12 residues. The sample holds a few counts of this clonotype. Then a second PCR, running roughly 7 to 11 cycles, was carried out with a sample-barcoded 5' primer and a J-beta primer mix. TCRdb passed the 5' RACE reads through MiXCR, listing each CDR3 protein once. Counted here are more than 900,000 distinct CDR3 sequences, under 30% occurring once; the ten biggest clones make up approximately 0.7%. These data also featured in a second study, about T cells of mothers and their children.

This receptor was taken from a girl aged 2 to 10 in good health. This chain links TRBV15 with TRBJ1-2, with 10 nucleotides matching TRBD1. Sequencing used blood. The CDR3 region has the DNA TGTGCCACCAGCGGGACAGGGGTAGGCTACACCTTC. Protein product: CATSGTGVGYTF.